This T cell receptor beta chain appears in the sequencing data of a study of T cells after yellow fever vaccination. One entry per CDR3 protein, called by TCRdb with MiXCR from the 5' RACE reads. The sample consists of 310,000 or so distinct CDR3 sequences, 6.8% of them appearing once. The CDR3 loop spans 14 amino acids. The germline CDR1 and CDR2 sequences are DFQATT and SNEGSKA (reference sequence). The sample in question was PBMCs, obtained around 45 days after the first yellow fever vaccination. The V and J genes are TRBV20-1 and TRBJ2-3, with D perhaps matching TRBD1 (6 bases). The receptor's source is a man aged 18 to 35 who received the YFV17D yellow fever vaccine. The CDR3 DNA follows: TGCTGCTGGGCCCAGGGGCCGCGCACAGATACGCAGTATTTT. This codes for CCWAQGPRTDTQYF.